The source of this T cell receptor beta chain is a study of cytomegalovirus exposure and HLA in healthy donors (TCRdb year 2017). Notes on the research overall: An earlier analysis of some 620 of the donors reported approximately 260 Gb of sequence data and 95 million to 120 million unique TCR beta sequences obtained from about 200 million T cells. An early release covering around 630 HLA-typed donors comprised about 300 gigabases of sequencing data and some 79 million unique TCR sequences. Among the roughly 400 genotyped donors, about 83% belonged to the genetic ancestry cluster associated with self-reported Caucasian donors. The aim of the study was to test whether cataloging public T cell receptors could identify signatures of past pathogen exposure. The T cell repertoires of 666 subjects were profiled by immunosequencing and related to cytomegalovirus serostatus. In addition to the first cohort of 650 to 750 subjects, a separate validation cohort of about 120 different subjects was used. To predict cytomegalovirus infection status, the study brought together high-throughput TCR immunosequencing, statistical association of individual TCRs with disease status, and machine learning. In a later analysis, previously published TCR beta repertoires from about 670 donors were re-analyzed and high-resolution HLA genotyping was added so that TCR occurrence patterns could be studied. The later analysis used no new phenotypic data to find candidate immune exposures, relying instead on TCR beta sequences and their occurrence across donors. To decide whether each TCR beta V gene segment behaved as functional or pseudogenic, an earlier analysis of approximately 620 of the donors relied on high-throughput TCR beta sequencing. Donor age, sex, ethnicity and CMV serostatus were compiled alongside the repertoire data. Genome-wide SNP genotypes for about 60% of the roughly 700 donors were used in a later genetic analysis, which treated that subset as a discovery cohort. All discovery cohort repertoires had been generated using a single sequencing platform. Both class I and class II loci were covered by HLA typing, at four-digit resolution. Typing coverage differed by locus: A, B, C, DRB1 and DQB1 were typed in roughly 620-640 donors, DQA1 in 522, DPA1 in 600 to 610, and DPB1 in around 440. A handful of DR-DQ haplotypes were handled as single units for association and clustering because linkage in the cohort was strong. On average, roughly 240,000 unique TCR beta nucleotide sequences were sequenced per donor among more than 350 genotyped donors of the cohort, with around 19% of those sequences being non-productive. Here is what the overall study found, with its caveats: In a later analysis, most CMV-associated TCR beta chains were found to appear HLA-restricted, with HLA associations seemingly driven largely by CMV exposure. CMV serostatus was the only immune exposure information available for the cohort. In a later analysis, HLA-associated TCR beta chains were found to be more clonally expanded and to have lower generation probabilities than equally common non-associated chains. In this cohort, only TCR beta chains were sequenced, and detectable features were limited by the absence of alpha or paired-chain data. Strong co-occurrence of HLA alleles, especially DR and DQ, made assigning TCR associations to individual alleles difficult. The study listed 150 to 200 TCR beta chains as associated with cytomegalovirus. The authors suggested that the approach could potentially be generalized to other disease states and immunological phenotypes. In a later analysis, several top co-occurrence clusters were reported to appear linked to parvovirus B19, influenza, CMV and Epstein-Barr virus. In a later analysis, TCR association rates were found to vary across HLA loci, with the most associated TCRs seen for DRB1 alleles and the fewest for HLA-C alleles. Because the 87-base-pair reads could not distinguish some IMGT-functional V segments, including TRBV6-2 and TRBV6-3, those segments were excluded. While some public TCRs were present in many individuals, most TCR sequences turned up only very rarely across donors. According to a later genetic analysis, donors in an Asian-associated ancestry cluster had fewer N-insertions in productive TCRs than the roughly 700-donor mean. Roughly uniform sequencing depth across donors was assumed in presence/absence analyses, although this assumption may not hold. The sequencing pipeline was judged likely to have produced a cluster of highly shared sequence variants as a technical artifact. Because counts were too low, seventeen rarely observed V segments, including chromosome 9 orphons, were excluded from the earlier analysis of roughly 580 of the donors. A few of the identified cytomegalovirus-associated TCR beta chains were confirmed in vitro to be specific for cytomegalovirus antigens. Linkage disequilibrium might explain the correlated functional status among segregating V segments, but an unknown experimental factor could not be excluded. A later analysis associated about 17,000 TCR beta sequences with specific HLA alleles at a false discovery rate of 0.05. Cytomegalovirus status was reported to be diagnosed by the classifier with high specificity and sensitivity in both the original and validation cohorts. A further reported finding was that TCR beta sequences accurately predicted the HLA-A and HLA-B alleles for most subjects in the first cohort. HLA typing was unavailable for some donors at each locus, so association tests used only the typed subset. In an earlier analysis of about 550 of the donors, most TCR beta V segments were observed in productive rearrangements about 90% or about 30% of the time, broadly matching IMGT annotations. A later genetic analysis associated a missense DCLRE1C variant with V-gene and J-gene trimming of TCR beta chains, and an independent cohort replicated the association.

V is clipped by 10 bases and J by 8 bases, and the sequence between their germline boundaries is 29 bases long. CDR1 and CDR2, looked up from the germline V gene, are MDHEN and SYDVKM. Reading from cysteine to phenylalanine, the CDR3 counts 16 amino acids. Just the 48-base CDR3 DNA is kept, in frame starting at base 1. On this clone itself: Its cognate antigen has yet to be identified. Qualities for individual bases were not recorded, and no much larger clone is one base off.

Libraries were constructed by the immunoSEQ multiplex PCR assay. For the multiplex PCR, a mixture combining 60 forward primers for TCR Vbeta segments and 13 reverse primers for TCR Jbeta segments was used. A multiplex PCR assay on genomic DNA amplified the CDR3 region of rearranged TCR beta genes. The Illumina HiSeq System was used to sequence the amplified TCR beta libraries as 87-base-pair reads. On the authors' methods: Across the roughly 670 repertoires, a later analysis counted some 81 million unique TCR beta chains, around 11 million of which were shared by at least two donors. Raw reads were error-corrected and collapsed into unique sequences by a nearest-neighbor algorithm in which closely related sequences were merged to remove PCR and sequencing errors. CDR3 sequences were aligned to IMGT reference sequences to assign V, D and J gene segments. For a sequence to be retained, at least a six-nucleotide match to both a V gene segment and a J gene segment was required. Rearrangements were called productive when the CDR3 lacked stop codons and stayed in frame with V and J; all others were non-productive. CDR3 was defined according to IMGT convention as the region running from the second conserved V-encoded cysteine to the conserved J-encoded phenylalanine. In an earlier analysis of around 640 of the donors, sequences lacking an unambiguous match to a single V gene segment were excluded. In an earlier analysis of 450 to 750 of the donors, a V segment was called functional when productive rearrangements were above 56.7%, and segregating when the standard deviation between donors exceeded 5%. A statistical classification framework was developed to diagnose cytomegalovirus status using the catalog of TCR beta chain sequences. V and J gene assignment, in a later analysis, came from comparing TCR nucleotide sequences with IMGT/GENE-DB human TR gene sequences. A later analysis assigned CDR3 sequences and most-parsimonious VDJ recombination scenarios with the TCRdist pipeline. A later analysis defined each TCR beta chain by its CDR3 amino acid sequence plus V-gene family, and excluded reads lacking a unique V-gene family. To address suspected cross-contamination and a sequencing artifact, a later analysis removed around 600 highly shared, low-generation-probability nucleotide sequences. For each public chain, a later analysis derived a clonal expansion index from normalized ranks of inferred template counts within each repertoire. In a later analysis, generation probabilities were computed using a VDJ recombination model fitted to out-of-frame rearrangements, and the results were checked against IGoR. In a later analysis, TCR-TCR, TCR-HLA and TCR-CMV co-occurrence was scored with hypergeometric tests, and a repertoire-size bias correction was applied to TCR pairs. To estimate false discovery rates, a later analysis permuted the HLA or CMV assignments 20 times. In a later analysis, co-occurring TCRs were grouped using DBSCAN, and TCRdist sequence similarity was added for clustering within HLA-allele-positive subsets. Repertoires with fewer than 30,000 or more than 120,000 public chains were left out of co-occurrence clustering, as were four to six repertoires with anomalous nucleotide sharing. TCRdb stores this immuneACCESS table with in-frame sequences only. Part of the clones is absent; in the studies checked, under half of the shortfall reflects unresolved V genes, and no reason is known for the rest. D and trimming were read from the DNA, whereas the V and J calls and clone size are those reported in that table. The sample table holds about 140,000 clones, of which roughly three quarters were seen once. The ten largest clones take up 5.1% of the sample.

The cohort comprised 670 or so healthy bone marrow donors. At the time of sampling, all cohort members were nominally healthy, though unrecorded immune exposures were likely present. The donor tested CMV seronegative and was one of the 352 seronegative cohort members. Each donor provided a peripheral blood sample, and peripheral blood mononuclear cells were used for TCR beta sequencing. Genomic DNA extraction from the blood cell samples was performed with the Qiagen DNeasy Blood Extraction Kit. In this chain, TRBV28 is recombined with TRBJ1-2, with TRBD1 tentatively as D gene (6 bases match). This sequence was found in a male donor in good health and CMV-seronegative. The sequenced sample was PBMCs. For the CDR3, the sequence is CATKLGDIINLVGYTF. The DNA sequence is as follows: TGTGCCACCAAGCTCGGGGACATCATAAATTTGGTAGGCTACACCTTC.